Listed here is a single T cell receptor beta chain. As yet, its antigen is unknown. RNA transcripts were the source from which TCR beta CDR3 regions were amplified. HTBI-primed RT-PCR formed the first round, and a multiplex PCR formed the second. TCRdb processed the multiplex PCR reads anew with MiXCR; each CDR3 protein has one entry. Among about 620,000 distinct CDR3 sequences, roughly 20% were seen once, and the ten largest hold roughly 6.9%. The data are from a study of Graves' ophthalmopathy and Graves' hyperthyroidism. As for the study in general: Prior to any treatment, peripheral blood was collected at the time of initial diagnosis. Study results and caveats: Most thyroid clonotypes with frequency above 0.001 were detected in blood too.

Germline lookup yields CDR1 MNHNS and CDR2 SASEGT. The CDR3 loop spans 14 amino acids. V dropped 1 base and J dropped 3 bases, with 6 bases sitting between them. Enrolled hyperthyroidism patients had a new diagnosis, a duration under 2 months, and an age of 18 to 65. What supplied the PBMCs was 7.5 to 10 ml of fresh peripheral blood. The genes are TRBV6-1 and TRBJ2-2; D gene ambiguous. This receptor was identified in a woman aged 18-29 years with stable Graves' hyperthyroidism. Some clones in this sample may be carry-over from other donors' samples. Material for sequencing was peripheral blood. The chain's CDR3 is CASSEVTDTGELFF. CDR3 nucleotides: TGTGCCAGCAGTGAAGTGACGGACACCGGGGAGCTGTTTTTT.